Shown below are 8 T cell receptor beta chains from a single sample sequenced in a study of breast tumors, draining lymph nodes, adjacent tissues. TCRdb reanalysed the multiplex PCR reads using MiXCR and keeps one entry per CDR3 protein. Of around 230,000 distinct CDR3 sequences detected, 32% appear once; the ten largest clones hold around 1.5%. Breast cancer patients provided tissue from their axillary draining lymph nodes. Sequencing was carried out using axillary lymph node tissue. These receptors were taken from a female donor with breast cancer. Some clones in this sample may be carry-over from other donors' samples.

The rearrangement links TRBV5-8 to TRBJ2-5; D is tentatively TRBD1 or TRBD2 (5 bases each). The V end was cut by 3 bases, the J end by 1 base, with 10 bases between. Looked up from germline, CDR1 is SGHTS and CDR2 is YDEGEE. There are 14 residues in the CDR3. The CDR3 region has the DNA TGTGCCAGCAGCTGGGGGAGAGGCCAAGAGACCCAGTACTTC. Protein: CASSWGRGQETQYF.

In its sample, this clonotype was seen many times. The gene calls are TRBV30 and TRBJ1-2; D might be TRBD1 (6 bases). The CDR3 totals 13 residues. CDR1 and CDR2 from the germline V gene are GTSNPN and SVGIG (reference sequence). V shed 0 bases and J shed 5 bases, with 10 bases lying between them. CDR3 protein: CAWSVQGRYGYTF. The CDR3 DNA reads as TGTGCCTGGAGTGTTCAGGGGAGGTATGGCTACACCTTC.

The rearrangement uses TRBV7-9 and TRBJ1-3; the D gene is possibly TRBD1 (5 bases). The CDR3 runs to 15 residues. V shed 2 bases and J shed 2 bases, with 10 bases lying between them. CDR1 and CDR2 (germline): SEHNR, FQNEAQ (reference sequence). The CDR3 DNA reads as TGTGCCAGCAGCTTAACCCAGGGAGCTGGAAACACCATATATTTT. The encoded protein is CASSLTQGAGNTIYF.

The V and J genes are TRBV6-2 or TRBV6-3 and TRBJ2-7; D is uncertain. Germline V gene sequence: CDR1 MNHEY, CDR2 SVGEGT. The CDR3 is 15 amino acids. V lost 7 bases, J lost 0 bases, and 16 bases lay in between. CDR3 nucleotide sequence: TGTGCCAGCAACGGCCAGAATTTCGGCTCCTACGAGCAGTACTTC. It is translated as CASNGQNFGSYEQYF.

The sample holds a few counts of this clonotype. This may stem from a read error, because a much larger clone lies one nucleotide away. The chain employs TRBV29-1 and TRBJ2-7, with 12 bases fitting TRBD1. The CDR3 is 13 residues long. V shed 4 bases, J shed 6 bases, and the junction held 4 bases outside the gene matches. The germline gives CDR1 SQVTM, CDR2 ANQGSEA. CDR3 region: CSVGGQGAREQYF. CDR3 DNA: TGCAGCGTTGGGGGACAGGGGGCTCGCGAGCAGTACTTC.

The chain links TRBV7-2 to TRBJ2-7; 10 nucleotides agree with TRBD2. This CDR3 has 16 amino acids. Germline loops: CDR1 SGHTA, CDR2 FQGNSA. Unmatched junction bases numbered 14, after V lost 5 bases and J lost 7 bases. Here the CDR3 reads CASSPFSSGRMGEQYF. CDR3 sequence (DNA): TGTGCCAGCAGCCCCTTCTCTAGCGGGAGAATGGGTGAGCAGTACTTC.

This chain uses TRBV28 with TRBJ1-2; TRBD1 is a possible D gene (5 bases). CDR3 length: 13 residues. Germline V gives CDR1 MDHEN, CDR2 SYDVKM. The V end was cut by 2 bases, the J end by 6 bases, with 10 bases between. This CDR3 is CASSLIWGNGYTF. The DNA of the CDR3 is TGTGCCAGCAGTTTAATATGGGGGAATGGCTACACCTTC.

On this clonotype: The junction departs from germline at one end; a sequencing error may be responsible. The V and J genes are TRBV2 and TRBJ1-4, with D perhaps TRBD1 (5 bases). From germline, CDR1 is SNHLY and CDR2 FYNNEI. The length of the CDR3 is 18 residues. CDR3 residues: CASSEELLQETANGKLFF. CDR3 coding DNA: TGTGCCAGCAGTGAAGAGCTACTACAAGAGACAGCTAATGGAAAACTGTTTTTT. Full variable domain (outside the CDR3, taken from reference TRBV2 and TRBJ1-4): EPEVTQTPSHQVTQMGQEVILRCVPISNHLYFYWYRQILGQKVEFLVSFYNNEISEKSEIFDDQFSVERPDGSNFTLKIRSTKLEDSAMYFCASSEELLQETANGKLFFGSGTQLSVL.